Described below is a single TCR beta chain sequence and its context. Its cognate antigen is unknown. CDR3 length: 18 residues. Germline lookup yields CDR1 SEHNR and CDR2 FQNEAQ (reference sequence). Unmatched junction bases numbered 18, after V lost 4 bases and J lost 8 bases. This entry belongs to a study of graft-versus-host responses after intestinal transplantation. Clones were read by immunoSEQ multiplex PCR, and TCRdb kept only the in-frame ones, dropping some. The table shows around 97,000 clones, with 90% to 95% occurring only once. The receptor was derived from a human donor who received an intestinal transplant. The V gene is TRBV7-9, the J gene TRBJ2-1, with 9 bases lining up with TRBD1. The sample consisted of unstimulated CD8+ T cells sorted from spleen or lymph node cells, taken before intestinal transplant. In nucleotides, the CDR3 is TGTGCCAGCAGCTATAATCCGGTTTTGGGACAGGGTTTAGATGAGCAGTTCTTC. The encoded protein is CASSYNPVLGQGLDEQFF.